This is a list of T cell receptor beta chains from one sample in a study of shared clonotypes between healthy human individuals. Sequenced by immunoSEQ multiplex PCR; TCRdb stores in-frame clones only, minus some. The sample includes about 1.5 million clones, roughly 98% of them seen just once. Sequencing used naive CD4+ T cells sorted from blood. The receptors shown here come from a man younger than 45 in good health. CDR3s include the opening cysteine and the closing phenylalanine or tryptophan. Each record gives: V gene, J gene, D gene, clone size, CDR3 protein, CDR3 DNA. The D gene is left open where the match is weak. Expanded clones are given a class, and other clones once, few, many or no size at all.

TRBV6-5	TRBJ1-5	-	-	CASSPRRGGHQPQHF	TGTGCCAGCAGTCCCCGACGAGGGGGGCATCAGCCCCAGCATTTT
TRBV15	TRBJ1-1	-	-	CATSRDLVTTAEAFF	TGTGCCACCAGCAGAGATCTAGTGACAACGGCTGAAGCTTTCTTT
TRBV28	TRBJ1-1	-	-	CASASRAAFF	TGTGCCAGTGCTTCTAGAGCGGCTTTCTTT
TRBV18	TRBJ2-3	-	-	CASSPRDVSATDTQYF	TGTGCCAGCTCACCAAGGGACGTAAGCGCCACAGATACGCAGTATTTT
TRBV7-9	TRBJ2-7	-	-	CASSLATGGSYEQYF	TGTGCCAGCAGCTTAGCGACCGGGGGATCCTACGAGCAGTACTTC
TRBV5-4	TRBJ2-7	-	-	CASSPRAGVEQYF	TGTGCCAGCAGCCCTCGGGCAGGGGTCGAGCAGTACTTC
TRBV30	TRBJ2-1	TRBD2	-	CAWSVDPGTSSYNEQFF	TGTGCCTGGAGTGTGGATCCCGGGACTAGCTCCTACAATGAGCAGTTCTTC
TRBV2	TRBJ2-7	-	-	CASRSLRDRSSYEQYF	TGTGCCAGCAGATCCTTACGGGACCGGTCATCCTACGAGCAGTACTTC
TRBV9	TRBJ2-3	-	-	CASSRAGSPDTQYF	TGTGCCAGCAGCCGGGCGGGCAGTCCGGATACGCAGTATTTT
TRBV9	TRBJ2-7	-	-	CASSPEAAYEQYF	TGTGCCAGCAGCCCGGAAGCGGCCTACGAGCAGTACTTC
TRBV9	TRBJ2-7	-	-	CASSPTVASYEQYF	TGTGCCAGCAGCCCTACAGTGGCCTCTTACGAGCAGTACTTC
TRBV28	TRBJ1-1	-	-	CASNIPHEAFF	TGTGCCAGCAATATTCCTCATGAAGCTTTCTTT
TRBV6-5	TRBJ1-4	-	-	CASSYSSMSGKLFF	TGTGCCAGCAGTTACTCGAGTATGAGTGGAAAACTGTTTTTT
TRBV19	TRBJ2-7	-	few	CASSLKGAYEQYF	TGTGCCAGTAGTCTTAAGGGGGCCTACGAGCAGTACTTC
TRBV7-8	TRBJ2-1	-	once	CASRRHRAAYNEQFF	TGTGCCAGCCGCCGACATAGGGCAGCCTACAATGAGCAGTTCTTC
TRBV9	TRBJ2-1	TRBD1	-	CASSERTGEYNEQFF	TGTGCCAGCAGCGAGCGGACAGGCGAGTACAATGAGCAGTTCTTC
TRBV6-6	TRBJ1-2	-	-	CASSQQGSYGYTF	TGTGCCAGCAGTCAACAGGGAAGCTATGGCTACACCTTC
TRBV5-5	TRBJ2-1	-	-	CASSLELVALKIDSYNEQFF	TGTGCCAGCAGCTTGGAATTAGTAGCTCTCAAGATAGACTCCTACAATGAGCAGTTCTTC
TRBV5-4	TRBJ2-3	-	-	CASRDGHGDSRSTDTQYF	TGTGCCAGCAGAGACGGACACGGGGATTCGAGGAGCACAGATACGCAGTATTTT
TRBV29-1	TRBJ2-1	-	-	CSVEDPGLDRYNEQFF	TGCAGCGTTGAAGATCCTGGGCTAGACCGCTACAATGAGCAGTTCTTC
TRBV10-1	TRBJ2-7	TRBD1	-	CARRIRTGVYEQYF	TGCGCCAGGAGAATCAGGACAGGGGTCTACGAGCAGTACTTC